This T cell receptor (beta chain) is drawn from a study of blood T cell repertoires in COVID-19 (dated by TCRdb to the early 2020s). With regard to the full study: Samples covering the acute and convalescent phases of COVID-19 were provided by collaborators in the United States, Italy and Spain. The material from the prospective study consisted of cDNA or gDNA derived from T cells, B-cell-depleted T cells, or PBMCs. Subjects who had been exposed to COVID-19, were actively infected with it, or had recovered from it provided the deeply sampled blood TCRbeta repertoires that made up the dataset. The repertoires were released in a freely available public database intended as a resource for research on the immune response to SARS-CoV-2. The samples were drawn from the first 160 participants of the ongoing ImmuneRACE study and from over a thousand subjects provided by 6 global collaborators. The sample metadata nearly always contained a de-identified subject ID, COVID-19 status, age in years and sex. Where HLA class I and class II types were available, the types were taken from metadata supplied by the sample provider, not from assay-based typing.

The immunoSEQ Assay, a bias-controlled multiplex PCR, was used to amplify TCRbeta CDR3 regions from genomic DNA. Per the authors' processing: The number of nucleated cells in each sample was estimated by amplification of reference gene primers within the assay. To quantify the absolute abundance of each unique TCRbeta CDR3 rearrangement, sequence reads were collapsed and filtered. Productive Simpson clonality was computed per sample as the square root of Simpson's diversity index over productive rearrangements. TCRdb took this table from immuneACCESS and kept in-frame rearrangements with V and J called. Such tables lack part of the clones; where checked against another copy, unresolved V genes explain under half of the gap, and the rest is unexplained. D and trimming were read from the DNA, whereas the V and J calls and clone size are those reported in that table. The sample has approximately 44,000 clones on record, 89% of them singletons. Around 30% of the sample rests with the top ten.

Study-wide conclusions, independent of this receptor: Clinical and demographic metadata were provided uncurated, with the amount varying by source and participant.

Each collaborating institution followed its own protocols to collect whole blood in K2EDTA tubes. For TCRbeta analysis, collaborators shipped samples as frozen whole blood, isolated PBMCs, or DNA extracted from either of those sample types. This clone has only a few counts. Its antigen is not yet known. No base quality values were provided; no much bigger clone lies one nucleotide off. The CDR3 covers 15 residues, taking in both the cysteine and the phenylalanine. CDR3 DNA is the only sequence kept; it has 45 bases, read in frame from the first base. Per the germline V gene, KGHSH is the CDR1 and LQKENI is the CDR2. At the junction V is shortened by 6 bases and J by 0 bases, with 13 bases in between.

The TCR sequence derives from a woman of 80 years or more with acute or convalescent COVID-19. The receptor chain draws on TRBV18 and TRBJ2-3; the D gene is unclear. Specimen: peripheral blood. The CDR3 loop reads CASSPASPSTDTQYF. The DNA reads as follows: TGTGCCAGCTCGCCAGCGAGTCCTAGCACAGATACGCAGTATTTT.